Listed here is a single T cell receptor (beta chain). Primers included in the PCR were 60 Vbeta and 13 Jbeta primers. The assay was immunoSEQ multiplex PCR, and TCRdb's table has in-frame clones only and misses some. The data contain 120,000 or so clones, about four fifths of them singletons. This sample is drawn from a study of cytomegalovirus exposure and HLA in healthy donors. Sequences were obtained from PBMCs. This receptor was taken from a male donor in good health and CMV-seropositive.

CDR3 region: CASSQDGTSYNSPLHF. CDR3 coding DNA: TGTGCCAGCAGCCAAGATGGCACTAGCTATAATTCACCCCTCCACTTT. The genes are TRBV4-2 and TRBJ1-6, with D hard to call. Germline values: CDR1 LGHNA, CDR2 YNFKEQ. V lost 0 bases and J lost 3, with 9 bases in between. The CDR3 is 16 amino acids.